The TCR beta chain under discussion was sequenced for a study of shared clonotypes between healthy human individuals. The wider study: The donor pool was made up of two women and three men aged 18 to 49.

Study-wide results and limits: Incomplete sequencing of sorted subsets was indicated by rarefaction despite large depth. Generally, naive subsets (rather than memory subsets) showed larger estimated richness.

The CDR3 totals 13 residues. Trimming left V 0 bases short and J 8 bases short, with 11 bases between. Germline V gene lookup returns CDR1 SGDLS and CDR2 YYNGEE. As for this clone: Its target is unknown.

Donors included only healthy HIV-negative adults lacking recent acute infections or vaccinations. The method was immunoSEQ multiplex PCR; TCRdb's version includes in-frame clones alone and lacks a portion of them. The sample yields over a million clones, around 82% seen once. This sequence originates from a man between 18 and 29 years old in good health. Some clones in this sample may be carry-over from other donors' samples. The sequenced sample was memory CD4+ T cells from PBMCs. Subset here: CD45RA-negative fraction. The rearrangement uses TRBV9 and TRBJ1-2; D unclear. In DNA, the CDR3 is TGTGCCAGCAGCGTAGAGGGTCGGCGAGGCTACACCTTC. This codes for CASSVEGRRGYTF.